The sequence of this T cell receptor (beta chain) was determined in a study of a mutant IDH1 vaccine in newly diagnosed glioma. Overall study: Vaccination followed radiotherapy alone by 4-6 weeks, or accompanied temozolomide cycles. Earlier treatment was radiotherapy, temozolomide, or both, with most getting both. Males made up about 62% and females about 38% of treated patients, whose mean age was about 40 years.

Comments on this clone: What it recognizes is unknown.

J lost 2 bases, V lost 0 bases, and 2 bases had no gene match. The CDR3 has 16 amino acids. Germline assignment: CDR1 MNHNY and CDR2 SVGAGI (reference sequence). Study-level points and caveats: Of the patients, roughly 93% had vaccine-induced immune responses.

The time point here: week 11, during vaccination. Every vaccination contained 300 ug of the mutant IDH1 20-mer peptide and was paired with topical imiquimod. Sequencing used immunoSEQ multiplex PCR; TCRdb keeps in-frame clones, though not all of them. The sample carries 60,000 or so clones, about 88% recorded once. Here the sequenced sample was PBMCs, taken from a glioma patient whose treatment included an IDH1 peptide vaccine. The sequence was obtained from a man in his forties or fifties with glioma. This rearrangement joins TRBV6-6 to TRBJ2-7; 12 nucleotides agree with TRBD2. CDR3 nucleotides: TGTGCCAGCAGTTACTCCCGGACTAGCGGGGCCTACGAGCAGTACTTC. It is translated as CASSYSRTSGAYEQYF.